The 23 T cell receptor beta chains below come from one sample, sequenced in a study of spatial heterogeneity in lung cancer. Time point indicated: sample taken at primary tumor resection. Whole RNA from tumor, nontumor lung or frozen PBMC was sequenced unsorted. MiXCR, applied by TCRdb to the 5' RACE reads, yields one record per CDR3 protein. In the table there are more than 85,000 distinct CDR3 sequences, over 8.5% of which are singletons. The input for sequencing was PBMCs, taken at surgery. These receptors were collected from a male donor with early-stage non-small cell lung cancer.

The chain combines TRBV24-1 with TRBJ2-7; either TRBD1 or TRBD2 may supply D (5 bases each). The V end lost 5 bases, the J end lost 4 bases, and 11 bases lay between the germline ends. The CDR3 extends over 13 amino acids. Germline V CDR1 and CDR2: KGHDR, SFDVKD. The CDR3 DNA is TGTGCCACCAGTGCTGGGGGAGCTTACGAGCAGTACTTC. Translated: CATSAGGAYEQYF.

This clonotype has more than one count but fewer than ten. The rearrangement links TRBV20-1 to TRBJ2-7, with 9 bases identical to TRBD2. Trimming took 1 base from V and 6 from J; bases not matched to a gene: 4. The CDR3 has 13 amino acids. Germline V gene lookup returns CDR1 DFQATT and CDR2 SNEGSKA (reference sequence). In nucleotides, the CDR3 is TGCAGTGCTAGAGGACTAGCGGACGGCGAGCAGTACTTC. This translates into CSARGLADGEQYF.

The rearrangement joins TRBV5-1 to TRBJ2-5; D not certain. There are 13 residues in the CDR3. Germline CDR1 and CDR2: SGHRS and YFSETQ. Trimming took 1 base from V and 4 from J, leaving 8 bases between them. CDR3 DNA sequence: TGCGCCAGCAGCTTGTGGTCAGCAGAGACCCAGTACTTC. Amino acid sequence: CASSLWSAETQYF.

In this sample, this clonotype turned up many times. The chain recombines TRBV5-1 with TRBJ2-5, with TRBD1 as a possible D gene (5 bases). CDR3 size: 14 residues. Germline values: CDR1 SGHRS, CDR2 YFSETQ. The V gene lost 0 bases and the J gene lost 2 bases, with 8 bases spanning the gap. CDR3 coding DNA: TGCGCCAGCAGCTTGGGACAGCGACAAGAGACCCAGTACTTC. Its translation: CASSLGQRQETQYF.

This clonotype was counted between two and nine times. This sequence joins TRBV2 and TRBJ1-6; D is ambiguous. Germline-derived CDR1 and CDR2 are SNHLY and FYNNEI. The CDR3 sequence is 15 residues long. V was clipped by 2 bases and J by 6 bases, with 11 bases between them. Written as DNA, the CDR3 is TGTGCCAGCAGTGAATCGGCCTTCAGTAATTCACCCCTCCACTTT. This gives the protein CASSESAFSNSPLHF. Full variable domain (missing parts from reference TRBV2 and TRBJ1-6): EPEVTQTPSHQVTQMGQEVILRCVPISNHLYFYWYRQILGQKVEFLVSFYNNEISEKSEIFDDQFSVERPDGSNFTLKIRSTKLEDSAMYFCASSESAFSNSPLHFGNGTRLTVT.

This clonotype was seen at least ten times. The chain couples TRBV29-1 to TRBJ2-1, with D possibly matching TRBD2 (6 bases). Trimming took 2 bases from V and 3 from J, leaving 11 bases between them. Germline values: CDR1 SQVTM, CDR2 ANQGSEA. This CDR3 spans 14 amino acids. The CDR3 loop reads CSVERRDLYNEQFF. CDR3 DNA sequence: TGCAGCGTTGAAAGGAGGGACCTCTACAATGAGCAGTTCTTC.

This clonotype has only a few counts. The V gene is TRBV19, the J gene TRBJ2-1; 10 bases are shared with TRBD1. Germline CDR1 is LNHDA and CDR2 is SQIVND (reference sequence). The CDR3 spans 15 residues. The V gene end was trimmed by 5 bases and the J gene end by 10 bases; junction bases not matched to a gene: 11. The CDR3 is CASSPGQGFAGEQFF. The CDR3 DNA is TGTGCCAGTAGTCCGGGACAGGGGTTTGCGGGGGAGCAGTTCTTC.

Many counts were recorded for this clonotype. The rearrangement uses TRBV29-1 and TRBJ2-3, with no clear D. This CDR3 has 13 residues. Germline CDR1 is SQVTM and CDR2 is ANQGSEA. Between the trimmed V and J ends, which lost 3 bases and 2 bases, there was a span of 9 bases. CDR3 in DNA: TGCAGCGTTGATGTAGGATTCACAGATACGCAGTATTTT. Its translation is CSVDVGFTDTQYF.

There are many counts of this clonotype. The chain recombines TRBV10-3 with TRBJ1-2; unclear D gene. The V and J ends lost 6 bases and 4 bases respectively, with 12 bases between them. Germline V gene data show CDR1 as ENHRY and CDR2 as SYGVKD. The CDR3 is made up of 13 amino acids. CDR3 region: CAISRDLGYGYTF. CDR3 nucleotide sequence: TGTGCCATCAGCCGGGATCTGGGCTATGGCTACACCTTC.

This clonotype was recorded many times. This chain uses TRBV19 with TRBJ2-4; possible D gene TRBD1, 5 bases. V gave up 3 bases and J gave up 3 bases, with 18 bases separating them. The CDR3 contains 17 residues. Germline V CDR1 and CDR2: LNHDA, SQIVND (reference sequence). The CDR3 nucleotides read TGTGCCAGTAGTATGTTAAGGGGCACTGAAGGCAAAAACATTCAGTACTTC. Translated: CASSMLRGTEGKNIQYF.

The chain joins TRBV12-1 to TRBJ1-1; the table assigns TRBD1, which was not confirmed against the DNA. TRBV12-1 is classified as a pseudogene. The CDR3 has 16 residues. This chain's CDR3 is CASSSVYGTGDTEAFF. The CDR3 DNA sequence: TGTGCCAGCAGCTCTGTGTACGGGACAGGGGACACTGAAGCTTTCTTT.

This clonotype was picked up many times. CDR3 DNA sequence: TGTGCCAGCAGTTTGGTTAGGGTTACCACCGGGGAGCTGTTTTTT. Translated, it gives CASSLVRVTTGELFF. The chain recombines TRBV27 with TRBJ2-2; the D is unclear. Trimming cost V 3 bases and J 4 bases, with 12 bases left between them. CDR1 is MNHEY and CDR2 is SMNVEV in the germline V gene (reference sequence). The length of the CDR3 is 15 residues.

This chain links TRBV28 with TRBJ1-1; a weak D match, TRBD1 (5 bases). The CDR3 loop spans 15 amino acids. Germline V CDR1 and CDR2: MDHEN, SYDVKM. V lost 3 bases and J 0 bases, leaving 11 bases between the germline ends. CDR3 loop: CASSFYQGLNTEAFF. The CDR3 nucleotides are TGTGCCAGCAGTTTTTATCAGGGTCTGAACACTGAAGCTTTCTTT.

This clonotype was counted only a few times. The chain couples TRBV28 to TRBJ2-7; tentatively, D is TRBD2 (6 bases). Germline V gene lookup returns CDR1 MDHEN and CDR2 SYDVKM. The V end was cut by 6 bases, the J end by 6 bases, with 21 bases between. CDR3 length: 15 residues. In DNA form, the CDR3 reads TGTGCCAGCAGCCGACGTGACGGGGGTTTTGTCGAGCAGTACTTC. Translated: CASSRRDGGFVEQYF.

V gene TRBV28 combines with J gene TRBJ1-2; 9 nucleotides agree with TRBD1. The CDR3 extends over 15 amino acids. J lost 11 bases, V lost 7 bases, and 17 bases had no gene match. Germline CDR1 is MDHEN and CDR2 is SYDVKM. The CDR3 bases are TGTGCCAGCAAACCCTTGCCGGGACAGGGATGGAGGTACACCTTC. This encodes CASKPLPGQGWRYTF.

This clonotype was counted between two and nine times. The chain couples TRBV7-9 to TRBJ2-7, with 9 bases identical to TRBD1. The CDR3 is 16 residues long. Germline-derived CDR1 and CDR2 are SEHNR and FQNEAQ (reference sequence). V lost 5 bases to trimming and J lost 1 base; unmatched junction nucleotides: 9. The CDR3 nucleotides are TGTGCCAGCAGCGACGAACCGGGACAGGGATCCTACGAGCAGTACTTC. Residues: CASSDEPGQGSYEQYF. Together with reference TRBV7-9 and TRBJ2-7, the CDR3 gives the full variable domain: DTGVSQNPRHKITKRGQNVTFRCDPISEHNRLYWYRQTLGQGPEFLTYFQNEAQLEKSRLLSDRFSAERPKGSFSTLEIQRTEQGDSAMYLCASSDEPGQGSYEQYFGPGTRLTVT.

This chain connects TRBV11-1 to TRBJ2-1, with D perhaps TRBD2 (5 bases). The V and J ends lost 1 base and 3 bases respectively, with 10 bases between them. Germline assignment: CDR1 SGHAT and CDR2 FQDESV (reference sequence). This CDR3 has 15 amino acids. The CDR3, as DNA: TGTGCCAGCAGCTTAGTAGGAGGCAGCTACAATGAGCAGTTCTTC. Translating it yields CASSLVGGSYNEQFF.

Only a few counts were recorded for this clonotype. V is TRBV20-1 and J is TRBJ2-1, with TRBD2 matching over 7 bases. Germline values: CDR1 DFQATT, CDR2 SNEGSKA (reference sequence). V gave up 6 bases and J gave up 0 bases; unmatched junction bases: 2. The CDR3 is made up of 13 amino acids. The DNA for the CDR3 is TGCAGTGCACGGGAGGACTCCTACAATGAGCAGTTCTTC. Translation: CSAREDSYNEQFF.

This clonotype has ten or more counts. This chain uses TRBV9 with TRBJ1-4; tentatively, D is TRBD1 (6 bases). CDR1 is SGDLS and CDR2 is YYNGEE in the germline V gene. V lost 3 bases, J lost 8 bases, and 17 bases lay in between. The CDR3 covers 15 residues. DNA of the CDR3: TGTGCCAGCAGCGAGGGGGTCCAAACCCAGGAAAAACTGTTTTTT. It translates to CASSEGVQTQEKLFF.

Comment on this clonotype: A read error is possible here, since a much larger clone lies one base away. The V call is TRBV20-1, the J call TRBJ1-5; 7 nucleotides match TRBD1. The CDR3 totals 14 residues. V lost 1 base, J lost 6 bases, and 6 bases stayed unmatched. The germline CDR1 and CDR2 sequences are DFQATT and SNEGSKA (reference sequence). Written as DNA, the CDR3 is TGCAGTGCTAGAGTTGAAGGGGGCCTTCAGCCCCAGCATTTT. As protein: CSARVEGGLQPQHF.

V gene TRBV29-1 combines with J gene TRBJ2-7, with D unclear. This CDR3 has 12 residues. CDR1 and CDR2 from the germline V gene are SQVTM and ANQGSEA. V shed 5 bases and J shed 6 bases, with 14 bases lying between them. CDR3 loop: CSVRESSGEQYF. Here the CDR3 DNA reads TGCAGCGTTAGGGAATCCTCTGGCGAGCAGTACTTC.

This chain uses TRBV10-3 with TRBJ2-7; D is undetermined. V was shortened by 3 bases and J by 2 bases, with 11 bases between the two germline ends. This CDR3 has 14 amino acids. Germline V gives CDR1 ENHRY, CDR2 SYGVKD. CDR3 in amino acids: CAISDGRGAYEQYF. In DNA, the CDR3 is TGTGCCATCAGTGACGGTCGAGGTGCCTACGAGCAGTACTTC.

This chain connects TRBV28 to TRBJ2-7; no firm D call. The V and J ends lost 3 bases and 2 bases respectively, with 8 bases between them. Germline loops: CDR1 MDHEN, CDR2 SYDVKM. This CDR3 spans 13 amino acids. The CDR3 is CASSFPNTYEQYF. In DNA, the CDR3 is TGTGCCAGCAGTTTCCCCAATACCTACGAGCAGTACTTC.